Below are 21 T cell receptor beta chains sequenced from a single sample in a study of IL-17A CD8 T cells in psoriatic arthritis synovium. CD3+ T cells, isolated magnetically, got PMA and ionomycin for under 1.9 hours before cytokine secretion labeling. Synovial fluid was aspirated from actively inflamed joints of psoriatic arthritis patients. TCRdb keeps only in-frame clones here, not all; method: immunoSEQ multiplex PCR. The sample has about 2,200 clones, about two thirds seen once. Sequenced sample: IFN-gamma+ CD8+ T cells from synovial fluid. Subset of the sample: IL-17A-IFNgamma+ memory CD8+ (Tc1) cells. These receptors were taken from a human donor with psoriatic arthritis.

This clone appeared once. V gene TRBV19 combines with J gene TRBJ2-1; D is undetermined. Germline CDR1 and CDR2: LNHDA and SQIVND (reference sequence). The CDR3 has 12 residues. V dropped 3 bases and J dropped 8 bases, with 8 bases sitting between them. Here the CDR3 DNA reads TGTGCCAGTAGTATTGGACGTTATGAGCAGTTCTTC. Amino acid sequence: CASSIGRYEQFF. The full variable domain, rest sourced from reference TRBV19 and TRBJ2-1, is DGGITQSPKYLFRKEGQNVTLSCEQNLNHDAMYWYRQDPGQGLRLIYYSQIVNDFQKGDIAEGYSVSREKKESFPLTVTSAQKNPTAFYLCASSIGRYEQFFGPGTRLTVL.

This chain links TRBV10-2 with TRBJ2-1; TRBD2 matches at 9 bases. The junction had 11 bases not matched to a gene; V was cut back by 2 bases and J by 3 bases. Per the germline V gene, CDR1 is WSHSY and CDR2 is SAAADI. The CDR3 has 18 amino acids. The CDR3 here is CASSEIRRSGRDYNEQFF. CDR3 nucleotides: TGCGCCAGCAGTGAGATCCGGCGTAGCGGGAGAGACTACAATGAGCAGTTCTTC.

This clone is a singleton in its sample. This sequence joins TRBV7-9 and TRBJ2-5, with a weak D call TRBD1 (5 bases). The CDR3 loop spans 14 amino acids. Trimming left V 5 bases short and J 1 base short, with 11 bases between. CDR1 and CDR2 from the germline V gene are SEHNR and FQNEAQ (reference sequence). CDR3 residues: CASSNQGSQETQYF. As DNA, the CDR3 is TGTGCCAGCAGCAACCAGGGAAGCCAAGAGACCCAGTACTTC. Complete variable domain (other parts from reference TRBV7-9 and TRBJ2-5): DTGVSQNPRHKITKRGQNVTFRCDPISEHNRLYWYRQTLGQGPEFLTYFQNEAQLEKSRLLSDRFSAERPKGSFSTLEIQRTEQGDSAMYLCASSNQGSQETQYFGPGTRLLVL.

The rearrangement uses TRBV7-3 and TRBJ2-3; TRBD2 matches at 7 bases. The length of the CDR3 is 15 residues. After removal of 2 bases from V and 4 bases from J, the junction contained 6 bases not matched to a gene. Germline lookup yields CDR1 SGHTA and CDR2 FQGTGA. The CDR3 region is CASSLLGGGADTQYF. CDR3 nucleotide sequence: TGTGCCAGCAGCTTACTCGGGGGAGGGGCAGATACGCAGTATTTT.

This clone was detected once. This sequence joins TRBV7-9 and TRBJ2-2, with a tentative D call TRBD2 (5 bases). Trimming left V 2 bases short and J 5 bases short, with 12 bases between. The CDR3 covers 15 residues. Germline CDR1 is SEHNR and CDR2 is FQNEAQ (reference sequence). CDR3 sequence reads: CASSLSFRETGELFF. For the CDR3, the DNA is TGTGCCAGCAGCTTATCGTTTAGGGAGACCGGGGAGCTGTTTTTT. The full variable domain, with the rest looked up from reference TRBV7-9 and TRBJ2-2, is DTGVSQNPRHKITKRGQNVTFRCDPISEHNRLYWYRQTLGQGPEFLTYFQNEAQLEKSRLLSDRFSAERPKGSFSTLEIQRTEQGDSAMYLCASSLSFRETGELFFGEGSRLTVL.

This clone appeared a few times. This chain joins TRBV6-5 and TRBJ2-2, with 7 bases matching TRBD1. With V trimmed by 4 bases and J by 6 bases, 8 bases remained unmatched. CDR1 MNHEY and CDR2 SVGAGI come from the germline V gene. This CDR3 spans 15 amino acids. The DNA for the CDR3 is TGTGCCAGCAGTTCGGGTCAGGGGGACGCCGGGGAGCTGTTTTTT. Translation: CASSSGQGDAGELFF.

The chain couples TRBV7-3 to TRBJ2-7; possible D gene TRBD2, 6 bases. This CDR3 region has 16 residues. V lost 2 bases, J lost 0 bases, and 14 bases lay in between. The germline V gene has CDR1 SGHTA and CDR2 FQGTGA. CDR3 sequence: CASSLDWDWSSYEQYV. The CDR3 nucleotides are TGTGCCAGCAGCTTAGATTGGGACTGGAGCTCCTACGAGCAGTACGTC.

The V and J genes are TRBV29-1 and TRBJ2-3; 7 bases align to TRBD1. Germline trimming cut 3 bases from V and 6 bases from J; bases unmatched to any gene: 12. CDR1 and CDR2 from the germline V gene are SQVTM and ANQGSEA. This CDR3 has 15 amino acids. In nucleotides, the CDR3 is TGCAGCGTTGAGAGGGGACAGCAAGTCGTGGATACGCAGTATTTT. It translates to CSVERGQQVVDTQYF.

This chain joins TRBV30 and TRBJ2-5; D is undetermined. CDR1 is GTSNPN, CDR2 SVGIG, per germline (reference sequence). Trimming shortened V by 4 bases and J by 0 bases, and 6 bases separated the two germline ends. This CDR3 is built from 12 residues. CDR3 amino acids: CAWNLNQETQYF. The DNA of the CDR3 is TGTGCCTGGAATTTAAACCAAGAGACCCAGTACTTC.

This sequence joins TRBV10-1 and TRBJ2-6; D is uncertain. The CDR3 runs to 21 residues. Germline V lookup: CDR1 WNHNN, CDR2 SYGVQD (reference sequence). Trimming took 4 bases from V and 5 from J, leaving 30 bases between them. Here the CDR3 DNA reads TGCGCCAGCAGTGTTCGACCAAGATCGCACATCGCACAAAGTCGGGCCAACGTCCTGACTTTC. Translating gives CASSVRPRSHIAQSRANVLTF.

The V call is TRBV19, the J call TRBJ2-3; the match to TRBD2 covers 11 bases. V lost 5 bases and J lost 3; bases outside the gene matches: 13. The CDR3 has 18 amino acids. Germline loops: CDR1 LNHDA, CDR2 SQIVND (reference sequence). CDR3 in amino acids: CASSARSLGLAETDTQYF. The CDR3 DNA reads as TGTGCCAGTAGTGCGCGCTCTCTGGGACTAGCGGAAACAGATACGCAGTATTTT.

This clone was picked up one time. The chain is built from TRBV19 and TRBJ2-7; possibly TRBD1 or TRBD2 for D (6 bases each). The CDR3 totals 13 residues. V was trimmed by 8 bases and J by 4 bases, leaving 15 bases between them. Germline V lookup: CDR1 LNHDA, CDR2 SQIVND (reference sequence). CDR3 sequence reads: CASQEWGAYEQYF. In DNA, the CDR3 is TGTGCCAGTCAGGAGTGGGGGGCGTACGAGCAGTACTTC.

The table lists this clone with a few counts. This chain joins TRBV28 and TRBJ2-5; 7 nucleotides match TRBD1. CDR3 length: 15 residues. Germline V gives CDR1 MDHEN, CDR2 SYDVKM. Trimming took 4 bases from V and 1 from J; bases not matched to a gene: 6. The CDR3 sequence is CASSSIQGRQETQYF. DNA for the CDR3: TGTGCCAGCAGTTCGATACAGGGGCGCCAAGAGACCCAGTACTTC. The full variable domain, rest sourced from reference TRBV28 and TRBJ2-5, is DVKVTQSSRYLVKRTGEKVFLECVQDMDHENMFWYRQDPGLGLRLIYFSYDVKMKEKGDIPEGYSVSREKKERFSLILESASTNQTSMYLCASSSIQGRQETQYFGPGTRLLVL.

The chain's CDR3 is CASSPATGTDTQYF. Written as DNA, the CDR3 is TGTGCCAGCAGCCCCGCTACGGGCACAGATACGCAGTATTTT. The rearrangement links TRBV14 to TRBJ2-3; D ambiguous. The CDR3 loop spans 14 amino acids. Trimming took off 4 bases at V and 1 base at J, with 9 bases between the two ends. Germline CDR1 SGHDN, CDR2 FVKESK.

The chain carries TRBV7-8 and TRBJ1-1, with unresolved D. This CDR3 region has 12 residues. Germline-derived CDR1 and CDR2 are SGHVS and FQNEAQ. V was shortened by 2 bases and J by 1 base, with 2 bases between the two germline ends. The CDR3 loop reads CASSLWNTEAFF. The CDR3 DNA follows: TGTGCCAGCAGCTTATGGAACACTGAAGCTTTCTTT.

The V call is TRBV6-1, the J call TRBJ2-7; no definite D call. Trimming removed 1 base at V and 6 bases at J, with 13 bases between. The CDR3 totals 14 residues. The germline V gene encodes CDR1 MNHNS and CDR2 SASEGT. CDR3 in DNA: TGTGCCAGCAGTGAAGAGGCCAGCTATGGCGAGCAGTACTTC. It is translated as CASSEEASYGEQYF.

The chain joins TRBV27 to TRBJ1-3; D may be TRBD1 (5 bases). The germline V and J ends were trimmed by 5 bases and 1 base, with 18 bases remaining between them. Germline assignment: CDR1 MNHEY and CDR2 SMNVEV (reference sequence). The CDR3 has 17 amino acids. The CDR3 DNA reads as TGTGCCAGCAGTCTTACGGACAACCTGGGTTCTGGAAACACCATATATTTT. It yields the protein CASSLTDNLGSGNTIYF.

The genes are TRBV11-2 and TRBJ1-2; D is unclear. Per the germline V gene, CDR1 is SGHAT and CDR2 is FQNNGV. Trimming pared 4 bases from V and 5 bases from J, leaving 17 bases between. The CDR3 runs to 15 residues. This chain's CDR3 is CASSSPTRLEYGYTF. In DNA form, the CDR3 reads TGTGCCAGCAGCTCACCGACGCGGTTAGAGTATGGCTACACCTTC.

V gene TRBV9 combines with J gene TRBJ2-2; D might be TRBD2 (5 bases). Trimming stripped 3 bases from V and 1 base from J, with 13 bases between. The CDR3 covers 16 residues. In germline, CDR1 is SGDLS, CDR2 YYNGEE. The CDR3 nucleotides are TGTGCCAGCAGCGACAACCCCAGCGGGAACACCGGGGAGCTGTTTTTT. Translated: CASSDNPSGNTGELFF. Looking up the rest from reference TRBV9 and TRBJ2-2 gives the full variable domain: DSGVTQTPKHLITATGQRVTLRCSPRSGDLSVYWYQQSLDQGLQFLIQYYNGEERAKGNILERFSAQQFPDLHSELNLSSLELGDSALYFCASSDNPSGNTGELFFGEGSRLTVL.

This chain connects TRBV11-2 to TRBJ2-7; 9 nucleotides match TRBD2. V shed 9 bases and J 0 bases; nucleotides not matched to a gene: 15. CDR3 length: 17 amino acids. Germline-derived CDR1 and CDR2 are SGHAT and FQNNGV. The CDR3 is CASTGVASGVSSYEQYF. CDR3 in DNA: TGTGCCAGTACGGGGGTCGCTAGCGGGGTTAGCTCCTACGAGCAGTACTTC.

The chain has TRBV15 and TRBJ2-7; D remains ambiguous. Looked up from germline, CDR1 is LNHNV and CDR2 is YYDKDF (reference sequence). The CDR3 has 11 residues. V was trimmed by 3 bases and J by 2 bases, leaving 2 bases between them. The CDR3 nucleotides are TGTGCCACCAGCAGCGCCTACGAGCAGTACTTC. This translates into CATSSAYEQYF.